The sequence of this T cell receptor beta chain was determined in a study of blood T cell repertoires in COVID-19. Study overall: Material from acute and convalescent COVID-19 was sourced from the United States, Italy and Spain. T cells, B-cell-depleted T cells, or PBMCs provided the cDNA or gDNA that served as material.

The authors' processing: Estimation of nucleated cell counts relied on the amplification of reference gene primers. The repertoire was sequenced with immunoSEQ multiplex PCR; TCRdb's copy has only in-frame clones and lacks some. V, J and clone size reflect that table, while D and trimming were determined from the DNA. Of tens of thousands of clones in the sample, about 93% were seen once. The CDR3 covers 20 residues. The ends lost 1 base at V and 1 base at J; junction bases unmatched: 14. Germline CDR1 is MNHEY and CDR2 is SMNVEV (reference sequence). The clonotype originates from a human donor with active COVID-19. The donor label of this sample is uncertain. The V call is TRBV27, the J call TRBJ2-3; 10 nucleotides agree with TRBD1. Sample: peripheral blood. The CDR3 nucleotides read TGTGCCAGCAGTTTATTGCGGGGGACAGGGGTAGTGGAAGGCACAGATACGCAGTATTTT. Protein sequence: CASSLLRGTGVVEGTDTQYF.